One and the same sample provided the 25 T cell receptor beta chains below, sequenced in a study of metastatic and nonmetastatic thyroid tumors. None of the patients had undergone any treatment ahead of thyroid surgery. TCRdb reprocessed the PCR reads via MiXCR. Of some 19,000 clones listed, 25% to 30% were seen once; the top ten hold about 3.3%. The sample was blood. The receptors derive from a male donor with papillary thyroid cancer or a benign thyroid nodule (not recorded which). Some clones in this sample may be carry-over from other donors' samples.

CDR3 sequence: CASSTSLSTDTQYF. CDR3 DNA sequence: TGTGCCAGTAGTACATCATTGAGCACAGATACGCAGTATTTT. The rearrangement links TRBV19 to TRBJ2-3; D call uncertain. Germline-derived CDR1 and CDR2 are LNHDA and SQIVND (reference sequence). V was pared by 4 bases and J by 0 bases, with 8 bases between. This CDR3 contains 14 residues. Looking up the rest from reference TRBV19 and TRBJ2-3 gives the full variable domain: DGGITQSPKYLFRKEGQNVTLSCEQNLNHDAMYWYRQDPGQGLRLIYYSQIVNDFQKGDIAEGYSVSREKKESFPLTVTSAQKNPTAFYLCASSTSLSTDTQYFGPGTRLTVL.

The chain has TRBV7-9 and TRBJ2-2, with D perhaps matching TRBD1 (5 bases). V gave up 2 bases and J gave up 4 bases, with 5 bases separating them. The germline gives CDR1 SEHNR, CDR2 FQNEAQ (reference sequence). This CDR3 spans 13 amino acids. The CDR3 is CASSLRGTGELFF. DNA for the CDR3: TGTGCCAGCAGCTTAAGGGGCACCGGGGAGCTGTTTTTT.

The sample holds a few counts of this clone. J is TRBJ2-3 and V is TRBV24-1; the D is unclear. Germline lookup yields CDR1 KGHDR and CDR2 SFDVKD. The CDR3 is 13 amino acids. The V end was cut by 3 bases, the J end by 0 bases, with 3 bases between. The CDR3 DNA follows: TGTGCCACCAGTGATCCCAGCACAGATACGCAGTATTTT. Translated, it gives CATSDPSTDTQYF.

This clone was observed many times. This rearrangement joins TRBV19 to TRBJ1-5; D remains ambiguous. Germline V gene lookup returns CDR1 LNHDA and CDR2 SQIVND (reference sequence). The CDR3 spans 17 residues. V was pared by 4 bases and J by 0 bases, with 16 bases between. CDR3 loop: CASSNYRRRVSNQPQHF. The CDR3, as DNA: TGTGCCAGTAGTAACTACCGGAGACGGGTTAGCAATCAGCCCCAGCATTTT.

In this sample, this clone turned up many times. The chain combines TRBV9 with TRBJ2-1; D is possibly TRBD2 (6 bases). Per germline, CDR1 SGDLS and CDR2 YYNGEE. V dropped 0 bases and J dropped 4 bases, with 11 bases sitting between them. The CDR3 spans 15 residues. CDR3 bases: TGTGCCAGCAGCGTAGCAGGACTAACTTACAATGAGCAGTTCTTC. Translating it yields CASSVAGLTYNEQFF.

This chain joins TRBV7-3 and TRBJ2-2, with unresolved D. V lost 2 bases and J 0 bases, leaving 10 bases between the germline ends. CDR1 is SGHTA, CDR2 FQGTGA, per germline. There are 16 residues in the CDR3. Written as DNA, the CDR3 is TGTGCCAGCAGCTTATTAGGTCTCGCGAACACCGGGGAGCTGTTTTTT. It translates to CASSLLGLANTGELFF.

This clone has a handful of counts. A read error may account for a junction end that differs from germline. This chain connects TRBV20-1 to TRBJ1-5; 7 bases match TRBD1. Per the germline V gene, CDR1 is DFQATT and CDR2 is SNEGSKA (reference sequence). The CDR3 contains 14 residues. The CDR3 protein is CSAPRGVRNQPQHF. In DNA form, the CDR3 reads TGTAGTGCTCCCAGGGGGGTGCGCAATCAGCCCCAGCATTTT.

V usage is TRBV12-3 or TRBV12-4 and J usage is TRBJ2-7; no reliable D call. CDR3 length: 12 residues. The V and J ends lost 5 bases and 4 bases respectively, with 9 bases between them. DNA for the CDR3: TGTGCCAGCAGTGGGAACCGATACGAGCAGTACTTC. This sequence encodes CASSGNRYEQYF.

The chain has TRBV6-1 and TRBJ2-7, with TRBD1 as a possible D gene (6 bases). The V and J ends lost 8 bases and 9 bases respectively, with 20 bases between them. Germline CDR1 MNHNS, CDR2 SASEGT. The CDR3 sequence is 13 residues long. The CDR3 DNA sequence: TGTGCCAGCCACCAAACGATAACAGGGCTGCAGTACTTC. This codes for CASHQTITGLQYF.

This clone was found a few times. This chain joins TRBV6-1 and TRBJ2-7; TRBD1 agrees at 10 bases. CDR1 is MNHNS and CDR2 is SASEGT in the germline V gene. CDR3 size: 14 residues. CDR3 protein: CACRSGTGVYEQYF. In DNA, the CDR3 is TGTGCTTGCAGATCCGGGACAGGGGTTTACGAGCAGTACTTC.

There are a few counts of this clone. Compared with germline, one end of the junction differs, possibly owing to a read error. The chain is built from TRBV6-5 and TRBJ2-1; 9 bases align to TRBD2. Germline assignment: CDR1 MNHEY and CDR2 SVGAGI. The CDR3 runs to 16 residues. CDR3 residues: CASSDSAGGDYNEQFF. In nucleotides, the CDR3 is TGTGCCAGCAGTGACTCAGCGGGGGGCGACTACAATGAGCAGTTCTTC.

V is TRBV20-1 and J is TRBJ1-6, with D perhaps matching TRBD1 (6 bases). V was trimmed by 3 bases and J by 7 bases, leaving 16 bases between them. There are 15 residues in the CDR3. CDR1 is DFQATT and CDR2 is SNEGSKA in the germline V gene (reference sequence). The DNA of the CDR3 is TGCAGTGCTAGGCACCTTCAGGGGTGGAATTCACCCCTCCACTTT. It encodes CSARHLQGWNSPLHF.

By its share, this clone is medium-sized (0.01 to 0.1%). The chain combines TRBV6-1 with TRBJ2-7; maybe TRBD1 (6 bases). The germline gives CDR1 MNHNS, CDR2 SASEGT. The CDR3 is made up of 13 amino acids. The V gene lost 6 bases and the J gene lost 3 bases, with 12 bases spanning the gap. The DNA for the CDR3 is TGTGCCAGCAGACGGCAGGACAGCTACGAGCAGTACTTC. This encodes CASRRQDSYEQYF.

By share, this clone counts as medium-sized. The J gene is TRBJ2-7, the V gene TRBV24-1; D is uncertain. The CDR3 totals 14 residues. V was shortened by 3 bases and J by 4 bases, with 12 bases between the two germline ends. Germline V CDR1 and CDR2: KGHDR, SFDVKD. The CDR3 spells CATSDSTASYEQYF. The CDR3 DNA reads TGTGCCACCAGTGATAGCACAGCGAGTTACGAGCAGTACTTC.

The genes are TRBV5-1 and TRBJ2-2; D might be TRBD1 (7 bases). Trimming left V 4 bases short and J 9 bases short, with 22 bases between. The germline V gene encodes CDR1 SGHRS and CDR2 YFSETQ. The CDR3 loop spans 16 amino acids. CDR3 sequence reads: CASSGGGLREHRELFF. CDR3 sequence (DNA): TGCGCCAGCAGCGGAGGGGGCTTACGCGAACACCGGGAGCTGTTTTTT.

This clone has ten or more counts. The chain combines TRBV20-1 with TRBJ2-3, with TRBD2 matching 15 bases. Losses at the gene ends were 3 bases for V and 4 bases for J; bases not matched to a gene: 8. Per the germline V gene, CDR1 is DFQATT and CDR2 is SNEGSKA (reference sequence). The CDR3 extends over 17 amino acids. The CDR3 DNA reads TGCAGTGCTAGGGGACTAGCGGGAGGATCATTATCAGATACGCAGTATTTT. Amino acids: CSARGLAGGSLSDTQYF.

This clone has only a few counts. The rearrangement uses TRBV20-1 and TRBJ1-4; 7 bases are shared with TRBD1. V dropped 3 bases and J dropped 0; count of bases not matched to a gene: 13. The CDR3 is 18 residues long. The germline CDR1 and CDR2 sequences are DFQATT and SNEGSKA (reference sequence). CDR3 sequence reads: CSARPDRENFATNEKLFF. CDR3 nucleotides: TGCAGTGCTAGGCCCGACAGGGAAAATTTTGCAACTAATGAAAAACTGTTTTTT.

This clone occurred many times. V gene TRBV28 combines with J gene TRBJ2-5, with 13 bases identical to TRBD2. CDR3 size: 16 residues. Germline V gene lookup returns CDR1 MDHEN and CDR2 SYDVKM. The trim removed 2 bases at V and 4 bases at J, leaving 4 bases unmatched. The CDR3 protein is CASSLRGLAGTETQYF. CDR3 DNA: TGTGCCAGCAGTTTACGGGGACTAGCGGGAACAGAGACCCAGTACTTC.

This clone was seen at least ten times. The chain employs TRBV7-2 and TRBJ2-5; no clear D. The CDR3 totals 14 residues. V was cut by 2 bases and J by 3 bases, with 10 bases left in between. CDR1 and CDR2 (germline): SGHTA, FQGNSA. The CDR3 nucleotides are TGTGCCAGCAGCTTAATGGCCAGCGAAGAGACCCAGTACTTC. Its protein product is CASSLMASEETQYF.

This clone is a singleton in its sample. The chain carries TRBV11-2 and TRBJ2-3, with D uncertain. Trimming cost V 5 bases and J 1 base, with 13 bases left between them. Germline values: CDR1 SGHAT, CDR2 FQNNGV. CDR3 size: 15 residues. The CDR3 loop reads CASSGGVLRTDTQYF. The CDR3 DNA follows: TGTGCCAGCAGCGGTGGGGTCCTCCGCACAGATACGCAGTATTTT.

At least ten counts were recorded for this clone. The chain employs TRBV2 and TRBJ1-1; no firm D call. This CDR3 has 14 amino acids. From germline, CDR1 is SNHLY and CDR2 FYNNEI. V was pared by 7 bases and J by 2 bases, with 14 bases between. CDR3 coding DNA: TGTGCCAGCACCCTAGATCCCGAAAACACTGAAGCTTTCTTT. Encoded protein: CASTLDPENTEAFF.

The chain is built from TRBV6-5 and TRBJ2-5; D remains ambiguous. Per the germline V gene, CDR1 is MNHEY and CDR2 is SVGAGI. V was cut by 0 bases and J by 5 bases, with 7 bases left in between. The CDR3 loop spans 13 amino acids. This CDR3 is CASSYSERETQYF. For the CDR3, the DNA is TGTGCCAGCAGTTACTCCGAGAGGGAGACCCAGTACTTC.

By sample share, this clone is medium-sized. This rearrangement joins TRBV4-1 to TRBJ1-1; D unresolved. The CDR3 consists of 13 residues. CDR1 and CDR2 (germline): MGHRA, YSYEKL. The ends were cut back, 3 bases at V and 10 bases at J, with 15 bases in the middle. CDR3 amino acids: CASSQASGVVAFF. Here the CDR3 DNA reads TGCGCCAGCAGCCAGGCCAGCGGGGTTGTAGCTTTCTTT.

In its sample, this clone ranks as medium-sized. CDR3 nucleotides: TGTGCCAGCAGCTCAGGACAGGGGGTCGAAGCTTTCTTT. Translated: CASSSGQGVEAFF. The chain is built from TRBV11-3 and TRBJ1-1, with 10 bases identical to TRBD1. This CDR3 has 13 residues. V dropped 4 bases and J dropped 8; count of bases not matched to a gene: 4. Germline values: CDR1 SGHNT, CDR2 YENEEA. Full variable domain (outside the CDR3, taken from reference TRBV11-3 and TRBJ1-1): EAGVVQSPRYKIIEKKQPVAFWCNPISGHNTLYWYLQNLGQGPELLIRYENEEAVDDSQLPKDRFSAERLKGVDSTLKIQPAELGDSAVYLCASSSGQGVEAFFGQGTRLTVV.

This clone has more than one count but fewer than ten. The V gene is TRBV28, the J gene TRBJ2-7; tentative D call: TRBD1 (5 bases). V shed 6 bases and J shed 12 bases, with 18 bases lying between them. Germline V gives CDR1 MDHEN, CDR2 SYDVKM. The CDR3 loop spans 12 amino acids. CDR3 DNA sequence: TGTGCCAGCAGCTCTCTGGACGGCCAGGGGTACTTC. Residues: CASSSLDGQGYF.